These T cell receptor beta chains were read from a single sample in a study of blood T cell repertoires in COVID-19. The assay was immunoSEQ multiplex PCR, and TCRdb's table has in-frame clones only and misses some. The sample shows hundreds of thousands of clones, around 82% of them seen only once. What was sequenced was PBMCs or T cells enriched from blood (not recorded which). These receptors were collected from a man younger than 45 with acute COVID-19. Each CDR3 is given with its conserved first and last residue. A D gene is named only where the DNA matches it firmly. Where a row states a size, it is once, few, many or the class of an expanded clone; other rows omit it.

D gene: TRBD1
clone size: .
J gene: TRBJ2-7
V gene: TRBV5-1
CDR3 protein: CASSARTGGTAEQYF
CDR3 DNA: TGCGCCAGCAGCGCACGAACAGGGGGGACGGCCGAGCAGTACTTC

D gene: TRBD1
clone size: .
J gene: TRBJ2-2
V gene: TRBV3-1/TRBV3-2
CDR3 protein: CASSQRGTGTTGELFF
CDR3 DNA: TGTGCCAGCAGCCAGAGAGGGACAGGGACCACCGGGGAGCTGTTTTTT

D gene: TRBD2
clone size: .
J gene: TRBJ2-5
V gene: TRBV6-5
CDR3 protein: CASSPSTGGRETQYF
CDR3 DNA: TGTGCCAGCAGTCCCTCTACGGGGGGGCGGGAGACCCAGTACTTC

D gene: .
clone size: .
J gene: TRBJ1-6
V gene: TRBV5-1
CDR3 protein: CASSKGPNSPLHF
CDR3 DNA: TGCGCCAGCAGCAAGGGGCCGAATTCACCCCTCCACTTT

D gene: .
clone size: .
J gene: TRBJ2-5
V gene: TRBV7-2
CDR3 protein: CASSSGQRGETQYF
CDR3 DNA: TGTGCCAGCAGCTCGGGACAGCGGGGGGAGACCCAGTACTTC

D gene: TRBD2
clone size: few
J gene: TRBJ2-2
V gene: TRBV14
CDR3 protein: CASSQTSANTGELFF
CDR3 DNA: TGTGCCAGCAGCCAAACTAGCGCCAACACCGGGGAGCTGTTTTTT

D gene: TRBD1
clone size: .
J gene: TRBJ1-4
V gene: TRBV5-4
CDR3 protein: CASRGQGPNEKLFF
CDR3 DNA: TGTGCCAGCAGGGGACAGGGCCCTAATGAAAAACTGTTTTTT

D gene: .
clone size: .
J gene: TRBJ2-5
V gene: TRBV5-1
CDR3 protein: CASSLEARSGETQYF
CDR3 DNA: TGCGCCAGCAGCTTGGAGGCCCGATCGGGGGAGACCCAGTACTTC

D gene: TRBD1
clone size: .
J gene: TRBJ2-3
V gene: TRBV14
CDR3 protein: CASRPTGGRTDTQYF
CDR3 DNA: TGTGCCAGCAGACCCACAGGGGGCCGGACAGATACGCAGTATTTT

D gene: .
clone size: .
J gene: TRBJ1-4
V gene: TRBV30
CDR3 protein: CAWTGVSTNEKLFF
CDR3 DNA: TGTGCCTGGACAGGGGTTTCAACTAATGAAAAACTGTTTTTT

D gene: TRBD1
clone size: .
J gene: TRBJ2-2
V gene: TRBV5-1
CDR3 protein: CASSFGQGAGELFF
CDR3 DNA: TGCGCCAGCAGCTTCGGACAGGGGGCCGGGGAGCTGTTTTTT

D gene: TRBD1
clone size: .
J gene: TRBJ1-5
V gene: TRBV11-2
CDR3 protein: CASSRDRGNQPQHF
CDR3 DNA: TGTGCCAGCAGCCGTGACAGGGGCAATCAGCCCCAGCATTTT

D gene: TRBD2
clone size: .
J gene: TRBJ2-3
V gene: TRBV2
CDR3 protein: CASSASGGADTQYF
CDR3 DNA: TGTGCCAGCAGTGCTAGCGGGGGGGCAGATACGCAGTATTTT

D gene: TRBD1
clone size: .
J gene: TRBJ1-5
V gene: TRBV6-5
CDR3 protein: CASREDRGNQPQHF
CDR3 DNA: TGTGCCAGCAGAGAGGACAGGGGCAATCAGCCCCAGCATTTT

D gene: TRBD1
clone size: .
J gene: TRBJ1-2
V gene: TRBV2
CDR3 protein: CASREQGPQLGYTF
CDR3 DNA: TGTGCCAGCAGAGAACAGGGGCCCCAATTGGGCTACACCTTC

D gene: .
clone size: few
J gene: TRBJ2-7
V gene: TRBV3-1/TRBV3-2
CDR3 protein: CASSQSSGSYEQYF
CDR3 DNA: TGTGCCAGCAGCCAATCCTCGGGTTCCTACGAGCAGTACTTC

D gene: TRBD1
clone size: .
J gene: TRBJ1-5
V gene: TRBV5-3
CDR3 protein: CARSPDRAGDQPQHF
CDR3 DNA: TGTGCCAGAAGCCCGGACAGGGCCGGTGATCAGCCCCAGCATTTT

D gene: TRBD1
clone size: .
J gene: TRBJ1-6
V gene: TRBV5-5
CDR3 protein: CASSLTPGTGGSPLHF
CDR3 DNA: TGTGCCAGCAGCTTAACTCCCGGGACAGGGGGCTCACCCCTCCACTTT

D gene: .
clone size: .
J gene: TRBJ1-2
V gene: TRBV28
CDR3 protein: CASSPAPGANYGYTF
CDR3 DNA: TGTGCCAGCAGCCCTGCGCCAGGGGCCAACTATGGCTACACCTTC

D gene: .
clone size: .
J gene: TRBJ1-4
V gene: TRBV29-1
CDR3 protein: CSVSGGGEKLFF
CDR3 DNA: TGCAGCGTCTCCGGCGGCGGGGAAAAACTGTTTTTT

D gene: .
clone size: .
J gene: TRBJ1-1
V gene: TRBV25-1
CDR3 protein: CASRKEGLNTEAFF
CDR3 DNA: TGTGCCAGCCGAAAAGAGGGCCTGAACACTGAAGCTTTCTTT

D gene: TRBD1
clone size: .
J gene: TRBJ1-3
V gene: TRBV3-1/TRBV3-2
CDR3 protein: CASSQPGQTGKSGNTIYF
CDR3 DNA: TGTGCCAGCAGCCAACCGGGCCAGACAGGGAAATCTGGAAACACCATATATTTT

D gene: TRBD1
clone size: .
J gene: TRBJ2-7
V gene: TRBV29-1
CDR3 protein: CSVPRTGASTYEQYF
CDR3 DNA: TGCAGCGTTCCGCGGACAGGGGCCTCCACCTACGAGCAGTACTTC

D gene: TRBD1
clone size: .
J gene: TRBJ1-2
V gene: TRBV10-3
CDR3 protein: CAAAGGSENYGYTF
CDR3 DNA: TGTGCCGCCGCAGGGGGGAGTGAGAACTATGGCTACACCTTC

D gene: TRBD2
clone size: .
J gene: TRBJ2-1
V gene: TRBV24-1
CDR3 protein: CATEGVAGGSSYNEQFF
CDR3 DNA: TGTGCCACCGAGGGAGTAGCGGGGGGTAGCTCCTACAATGAGCAGTTCTTC

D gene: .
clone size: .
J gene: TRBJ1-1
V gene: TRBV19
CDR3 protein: CASSISGSTEAFF
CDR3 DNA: TGTGCCAGTAGTATTTCCGGGTCCACTGAAGCTTTCTTT

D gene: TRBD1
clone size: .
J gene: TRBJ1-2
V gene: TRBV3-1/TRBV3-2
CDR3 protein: CASSIGTEANYGYTF
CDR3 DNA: TGTGCCAGCAGCATCGGGACAGAAGCTAACTATGGCTACACCTTC